This T cell receptor beta chain appears in the sequencing data of a study of T cell changes during pregnancy in multiple sclerosis. TCRdb's table, derived via immunoSEQ multiplex PCR, lists solely in-frame clones and lacks some. Of 60,000 to 70,000 clones in the sample, around 91% were seen once. Germline values: CDR1 SGHVS, CDR2 FQNEAQ. This CDR3 comprises 17 residues. V shed 5 bases and J 6 bases; nucleotides not matched to a gene: 15. The source was peripheral blood, collected in the third trimester of pregnancy. The chain couples TRBV7-8 to TRBJ2-1; 8 bases agree with TRBD2. The clonotype was recovered from a female donor in good health, enrolled as a control in a pregnancy study. For the CDR3, the DNA is TGTGCCAGCAGCCCCCGCCTACGGGGGGGCGCCGGCAATGAGCAGTTCTTC. This gives the protein CASSPRLRGGAGNEQFF. The full variable domain, completed using reference TRBV7-8 and TRBJ2-1, is GAGVSQSPRYKVAKRGQDVALRCDPISGHVSLFWYQQALGQGPEFLTYFQNEAQLDKSGLPSDRFFAERPEGSVSTLKIQRTQQEDSAVYLCASSPRLRGGAGNEQFFGPGTRLTVL.